The clone carrying this TCR beta chain was detected a few times. The repertoire was sequenced with immunoSEQ multiplex PCR; TCRdb's copy has only in-frame clones and lacks some. Among some 270,000 clones, approximately 88% were seen once, and the ten largest hold over 2.5%. Cohorts were assigned according to the clinical history that participants reported. In the 2 weeks before study entry, exposed participants met a COVID-19 case, which was PCR-confirmed or clinician-diagnosed. The sample is drawn from a study of blood T cell repertoires in COVID-19. The wider study: T cells, B-cell-depleted T cells, or PBMCs provided the cDNA or gDNA that served as material.

V was shortened by 0 bases and J by 8 bases, with 13 bases between the two germline ends. The CDR3 runs to 14 residues. The sequencing sample was made of PBMCs or T cells enriched from blood (not recorded which). This rearrangement joins TRBV23-1 to TRBJ1-2, with D maybe TRBD1 (6 bases). TRBV23-1 is filed as an ORF, its function uncertain. The receptor was isolated from a woman in her thirties or forties who had been exposed to COVID-19. The CDR3 loop reads CASSQSRGSEGYTF. CDR3 nucleotides: TGCGCCAGCAGTCAATCGAGGGGGTCGGAGGGCTACACCTTC.